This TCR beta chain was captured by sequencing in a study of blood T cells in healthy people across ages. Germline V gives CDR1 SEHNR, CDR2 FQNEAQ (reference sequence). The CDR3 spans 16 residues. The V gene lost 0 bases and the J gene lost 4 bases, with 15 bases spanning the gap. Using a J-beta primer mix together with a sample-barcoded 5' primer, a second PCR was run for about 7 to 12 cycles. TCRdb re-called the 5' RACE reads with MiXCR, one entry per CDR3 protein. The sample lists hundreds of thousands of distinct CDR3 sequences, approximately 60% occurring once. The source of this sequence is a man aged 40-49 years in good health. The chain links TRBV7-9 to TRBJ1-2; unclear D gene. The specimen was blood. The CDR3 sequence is CASSLAPSLRAYGYTF. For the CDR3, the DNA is TGTGCCAGCAGCTTAGCCCCCAGTCTTAGAGCCTATGGCTACACCTTC.